These 30 T cell receptor beta chains share one sample of origin, sequenced in a study of shared clonotypes between healthy human individuals (dated by TCRdb to the early 2020s). The library came from the immunoSEQ multiplex PCR assay. Not all clones reach the TCRdb copy of this immuneACCESS table, which keeps in-frame sequences only. Checked studies attribute under half of the gap to unresolved V genes and leave the rest unexplained. This sample has roughly 700,000 clones in its table, and around 90% of those were observed once. Jointly, the top ten make up 30% to 40% of the sample. Sequences were obtained from memory CD8+ T cells from PBMCs. The cell subset or site label of this sample denotes: CD45RO+ cells pooled with CCR7-negative TemRA cells. The receptors were gathered from a man younger than 30 in good health. Some clones in this sample may be carry-over from other donors' samples.

This clone showed up just a few times. The rearrangement joins TRBV25-1 to TRBJ1-1; 8 bases agree with TRBD1. Losses at the gene ends were 2 bases for V and 8 bases for J; bases not matched to a gene: 4. The CDR3 consists of 13 residues. Looked up from germline, CDR1 is MGHDK and CDR2 is SYGVNS. CDR3 region: CASSEGQGAEAFF. The CDR3 DNA reads TGTGCCAGCAGTGAAGGGCAGGGGGCCGAAGCTTTCTTT.

This chain links TRBV7-6 with TRBJ2-1, with 10 bases matching TRBD2. CDR1 and CDR2 (germline): SGHVS, FNYEAQ. V shed 4 bases, J shed 8 bases, and the junction held 8 bases outside the gene matches. The CDR3 length is 15 residues. Here the CDR3 DNA reads TGTGCCAGCAGCTCGCTAGCGGGAGAGGCGTATGAGCAGTTCTTC. Its translation: CASSSLAGEAYEQFF.

The chain couples TRBV28 to TRBJ2-3, with D possibly called TRBD1 or TRBD2 (5 bases each). Deletions cut 4 bases from V and 6 bases from J, with 11 bases between. Germline V gene sequence: CDR1 MDHEN, CDR2 SYDVKM. The CDR3 consists of 13 residues. The CDR3 nucleotides read TGTGCCAGCAGTTACAGCGAGGGGGATACGCAGTATTTT. Its protein is CASSYSEGDTQYF.

This clone appeared a few times. V usage is TRBV4-2 and J usage is TRBJ1-1, with unresolved D. The V gene's germline CDR1 is LGHNA and CDR2 YNFKEQ. The CDR3 spans 13 residues. Trimming left V 4 bases short and J 1 base short, with 7 bases between. In DNA, the CDR3 is TGTGCCAGCAGCCCAACAGCGAACACTGAAGCTTTCTTT. Translating it yields CASSPTANTEAFF.

The rearrangement uses TRBV10-3 and TRBJ2-1, with TRBD2 matching over 12 bases. Germline V lookup: CDR1 ENHRY, CDR2 SYGVKD. CDR3 length: 17 amino acids. V shed 3 bases and J 2 bases; nucleotides not matched to a gene: 5. The CDR3 reads CAISERTSGMTYNEQFF. DNA of the CDR3: TGTGCCATCAGTGAAAGGACTAGCGGGATGACCTACAATGAGCAGTTCTTC.

The CDR3 reads CASSVVPSGGKTGELFF. The CDR3 DNA is TGTGCCAGCAGCGTAGTCCCCAGCGGAGGGAAAACCGGGGAGCTGTTTTTT. The V call is TRBV9, the J call TRBJ2-2; D is perhaps TRBD2 (6 bases). The germline gives CDR1 SGDLS, CDR2 YYNGEE. V was clipped by 0 bases and J by 5 bases, with 17 bases between them. The CDR3 has 17 residues.

CDR3 loop: CASSFGGSYEQYF. DNA of the CDR3: TGTGCCAGCAGCTTTGGAGGCTCCTACGAGCAGTACTTC. The chain joins TRBV11-1 to TRBJ2-7; tentative D call: TRBD2 (5 bases). The germline gives CDR1 SGHAT, CDR2 FQDESV (reference sequence). Trimming took 3 bases from V and 0 from J, leaving 6 bases between them. The CDR3 length is 13 residues.

The J gene is TRBJ1-3, the V gene TRBV5-1; 10 bases align to TRBD1. V was pared by 0 bases and J by 0 bases, with 3 bases of the junction left unmatched. CDR3 size: 17 residues. The germline V gene has CDR1 SGHRS and CDR2 YFSETQ. CDR3 bases: TGCGCCAGCAGCTTGGGGGACAGGGGCCTCTCTGGAAACACCATATATTTT. It is translated as CASSLGDRGLSGNTIYF.

This chain uses TRBV9 with TRBJ2-3; D possibly matches TRBD1 or TRBD2 (6 bases each). This CDR3 contains 16 residues. V was clipped by 0 bases and J by 2 bases, with 13 bases between them. Germline V lookup: CDR1 SGDLS, CDR2 YYNGEE. CDR3 sequence reads: CASSVARGQVTDTQYF. CDR3 sequence (DNA): TGTGCCAGCAGCGTAGCCCGGGGGCAGGTCACAGATACGCAGTATTTT.

The genes are TRBV14 and TRBJ2-7; weak D call: TRBD1 (5 bases). The CDR3 runs to 13 residues. The germline V gene has CDR1 SGHDN and CDR2 FVKESK. Trimming shortened V by 4 bases and J by 1 base, and 8 bases separated the two germline ends. The CDR3 DNA is TGTGCCAGCAGCCTCAGACAGTCCTACGAGCAGTACTTC. This codes for CASSLRQSYEQYF.

This chain connects TRBV7-6 to TRBJ2-7, with D perhaps matching TRBD2 (6 bases). This CDR3 is 13 amino acids long. Germline CDR1 is SGHVS and CDR2 is FNYEAQ. V was clipped by 4 bases and J by 4 bases, with 11 bases between them. The CDR3 spells CASSSTEGYEQYF. The CDR3 DNA is TGTGCCAGCAGCTCCACGGAGGGTTACGAGCAGTACTTC.

The rearrangement joins TRBV28 to TRBJ1-1; D ambiguous. This CDR3 is built from 14 residues. The ends were cut back, 4 bases at V and 4 bases at J, with 13 bases in the middle. CDR1 and CDR2 (germline): MDHEN, SYDVKM. CDR3 in DNA: TGTGCCAGCAGTTGGGCCGGGGTTACCACTGAAGCTTTCTTT. It is translated as CASSWAGVTTEAFF.

V gene TRBV10-3 combines with J gene TRBJ1-6; D is unclear. The CDR3 is 14 amino acids. V was pared by 6 bases and J by 3 bases, with 9 bases between. The germline CDR1 and CDR2 sequences are ENHRY and SYGVKD. The CDR3 loop reads CAISEADYNSPLHF. CDR3 nucleotide sequence: TGTGCCATCAGCGAGGCAGACTATAATTCACCCCTCCACTTT.

This rearrangement joins TRBV5-5 to TRBJ2-7; D tentatively fits TRBD1 or TRBD2 (6 bases each). CDR3 length equals 14 residues. The V gene's germline CDR1 is SGHKS and CDR2 YYEKEE (reference sequence). V was trimmed by 3 bases and J by 4 bases, leaving 14 bases between them. The CDR3 region has the DNA TGTGCCAGCAGCTGGGGGGCCCACCAATACGAGCAGTACTTC. Protein: CASSWGAHQYEQYF.

The chain has TRBV6-1 and TRBJ1-1; D call uncertain. Germline V gene lookup returns CDR1 MNHNS and CDR2 SASEGT. V gave up 11 bases and J gave up 5 bases, with 18 bases separating them. The CDR3 length is 13 residues. CDR3 in amino acids: CAGGNGLRTEAFF. CDR3 DNA: TGTGCCGGCGGAAACGGGCTTAGGACTGAAGCTTTCTTT.

J is TRBJ1-1 and V is TRBV21-1. TRBV21-1 is a recognized pseudogene. The CDR3 spans 15 residues. CDR3 region: CASRGPGSPNTEAFF. In DNA form, the CDR3 reads TGTGCCAGCAGGGGCCCGGGCTCACCGAACACTGAAGCTTTCTTT.

The chain recombines TRBV2 with TRBJ2-1; D remains ambiguous. There are 14 residues in the CDR3. The germline V gene encodes CDR1 SNHLY and CDR2 FYNNEI. The germline V and J ends were trimmed by 7 bases and 7 bases, with 17 bases remaining between them. CDR3 loop: CASNHLTPGNEQFF. CDR3 in DNA: TGTGCCAGCAACCATCTGACTCCCGGGAATGAGCAGTTCTTC.

The chain uses TRBV7-9 and TRBJ1-5; D ambiguous. CDR1 is SEHNR, CDR2 FQNEAQ, per germline (reference sequence). Between the trimmed V and J ends, which lost 4 bases and 9 bases, there was a span of 7 bases. The CDR3 totals 11 residues. The CDR3, as DNA: TGTGCCAGCAGCTCACTGGGGCCCCAGCATTTT. This sequence encodes CASSSLGPQHF. Based on the CDR3 plus reference TRBV7-9 and TRBJ1-5, the full variable domain is DTGVSQNPRHKITKRGQNVTFRCDPISEHNRLYWYRQTLGQGPEFLTYFQNEAQLEKSRLLSDRFSAERPKGSFSTLEIQRTEQGDSAMYLCASSSLGPQHFGDGTRLSIL.

This chain links TRBV14 with TRBJ2-6, with 9 positions matching TRBD2. Germline CDR1 reads SGHDN; CDR2 reads FVKESK. V was clipped by 4 bases and J by 17 bases; unmatched bases: 12. The CDR3 sequence is 14 residues long. CDR3 protein: CASSPLAGQHFVTF. CDR3 sequence (DNA): TGTGCCAGCAGCCCTCTAGCGGGACAACACTTCGTGACTTTC.

The chain links TRBV30 to TRBJ1-4; the match to TRBD1 covers 9 bases. The length of the CDR3 is 14 residues. CDR1 is GTSNPN and CDR2 is SVGIG in the germline V gene (reference sequence). V gave up 4 bases and J gave up 8 bases; unmatched junction bases: 8. Here the CDR3 DNA reads TGTGCCTGGAACCGACAGGGGGGTGGCGAAAAACTGTTTTTT. Translation gives CAWNRQGGGEKLFF.

This sequence joins TRBV4-1 and TRBJ2-7; D call uncertain. This CDR3 comprises 12 residues. The V end lost 3 bases, the J end lost 7 bases, and 10 bases lay between the germline ends. In germline, CDR1 is MGHRA, CDR2 YSYEKL. The CDR3 here is CASSHLAGEQYF. As DNA, the CDR3 is TGCGCCAGCAGCCATCTCGCCGGGGAGCAGTACTTC.

DNA for the CDR3: TGTGCCAGCAGTTTAAGTCGTCGGGGATACTCCTACAATGAGCAGTTCTTC. It encodes CASSLSRRGYSYNEQFF. The rearrangement uses TRBV27 and TRBJ2-1; a possible D gene is TRBD2 (5 bases). The CDR3 has 17 amino acids. The germline gives CDR1 MNHEY, CDR2 SMNVEV (reference sequence). The germline V and J ends were trimmed by 2 bases and 0 bases, with 14 bases remaining between them.

The chain joins TRBV27 to TRBJ2-5; unclear D gene. V lost 2 bases to trimming and J lost 1 base, with 5 bases between them. There are 13 residues in the CDR3. Per germline, CDR1 MNHEY and CDR2 SMNVEV (reference sequence). CDR3 nucleotides: TGTGCCAGCAGTTTAGCCCGCCAAGAGACCCAGTACTTC. Translating it yields CASSLARQETQYF.

The V and J genes are TRBV7-8 and TRBJ2-2; tentative D call: TRBD1 (6 bases). Germline CDR1 and CDR2: SGHVS and FQNEAQ. The V and J ends lost 2 bases and 4 bases respectively, with 14 bases between them. This CDR3 spans 16 amino acids. The CDR3 sequence is CASSLRGNRPTGELFF. The CDR3 DNA reads as TGTGCCAGCAGCTTAAGGGGGAACAGACCCACCGGGGAGCTGTTTTTT. The variable domain in full, with the rest retrieved from reference TRBV7-8 and TRBJ2-2, is GAGVSQSPRYKVAKRGQDVALRCDPISGHVSLFWYQQALGQGPEFLTYFQNEAQLDKSGLPSDRFFAERPEGSVSTLKIQRTQQEDSAVYLCASSLRGNRPTGELFFGEGSRLTVL.

This sequence joins TRBV4-1 and TRBJ2-5, with D possibly being TRBD2 (6 bases). Looked up from germline, CDR1 is MGHRA and CDR2 is YSYEKL. V was clipped by 0 bases and J by 2 bases, with 10 bases between them. The CDR3 is 15 amino acids. The CDR3 loop is CASSQERLVQETQYF. DNA for the CDR3: TGCGCCAGCAGCCAAGAACGACTAGTACAAGAGACCCAGTACTTC.

This chain uses TRBV27 with TRBJ1-2; the D gene is possibly TRBD1 (5 bases). The CDR3 consists of 15 residues. Germline loops: CDR1 MNHEY, CDR2 SMNVEV (reference sequence). Trimming cost V 1 base and J 6 bases, with 15 bases left between them. The CDR3 nucleotides are TGTGCCAGCAGTTTATGGGGGACCCCTATAAATGGCTACACCTTC. Translated: CASSLWGTPINGYTF.

This rearrangement joins TRBV18 to TRBJ1-5, with D possibly being TRBD1 (5 bases). Between the trimmed V and J ends, which lost 3 bases and 11 bases, there was a span of 23 bases. Germline-derived CDR1 and CDR2 are KGHSH and LQKENI. This CDR3 region has 16 residues. CDR3 in amino acids: CASSPTTVRDQGAQHF. In DNA, the CDR3 is TGTGCCAGCTCACCTACAACCGTGAGGGACCAAGGGGCCCAGCATTTT.

In this sample, this clone turned up once. The V call is TRBV6-1, the J call TRBJ2-7; D not certain. Trimming shortened V by 4 bases and J by 5 bases, and 18 bases separated the two germline ends. Per germline, CDR1 MNHNS and CDR2 SASEGT. The CDR3 totals 15 residues. CDR3 nucleotide sequence: TGTGCCAGCAGTGCGAATCTAGGAATCCGTAACGAGCAGTACTTC. Encoded protein: CASSANLGIRNEQYF.

Comments on this clone: Distinct nucleotide sequences in the sample also encode this CDR3. This sequence joins TRBV7-9 and TRBJ2-7; TRBD1 aligns across 10 bases. V was clipped by 0 bases and J by 4 bases; unmatched bases: 0. The CDR3 runs to 14 residues. Germline CDR1 is SEHNR and CDR2 is FQNEAQ (reference sequence). Here the CDR3 reads CASSLAGQGYEQYF. The DNA for the CDR3 is TGTGCCAGCAGCTTAGCGGGACAGGGGTACGAGCAGTACTTC.

The gene calls are TRBV9 and TRBJ2-1; D uncertain. The germline gives CDR1 SGDLS, CDR2 YYNGEE. V was shortened by 2 bases and J by 7 bases, with 13 bases between the two germline ends. The length of the CDR3 is 14 residues. CDR3: CASSVGSTPNEQFF. The CDR3, as DNA: TGTGCCAGCAGCGTGGGGTCTACCCCAAATGAGCAGTTCTTC.